This TCR beta chain appears in the sequencing data of a study of shared clonotypes between healthy human individuals. Naive CD8 populations comprised CD45RO-negative cells positively selected for CCR7, excluding terminally differentiated effector memory CD45RA+ cells. Trimming removed 5 bases from V and 5 bases from J; junction bases left unmatched: 7. The V gene's germline CDR1 is MNHEY and CDR2 SMNVEV (reference sequence). The CDR3 length is 15 residues. Some clones are missing from TCRdb's copy, which holds only in-frame ones; the method was immunoSEQ multiplex PCR. The sample shows about 800,000 clones, 96% of them seen only once.

The TCR was taken from a man aged 30 to 45 in good health. Sequencing was performed on naive CD8+ T cells sorted from blood. This chain connects TRBV27 to TRBJ2-1; TRBD2 aligns across 9 bases. The CDR3 loop reads CASSRPGLANNEQFF. In DNA, the CDR3 is TGTGCCAGCAGTAGGCCGGGACTAGCAAACAATGAGCAGTTCTTC.